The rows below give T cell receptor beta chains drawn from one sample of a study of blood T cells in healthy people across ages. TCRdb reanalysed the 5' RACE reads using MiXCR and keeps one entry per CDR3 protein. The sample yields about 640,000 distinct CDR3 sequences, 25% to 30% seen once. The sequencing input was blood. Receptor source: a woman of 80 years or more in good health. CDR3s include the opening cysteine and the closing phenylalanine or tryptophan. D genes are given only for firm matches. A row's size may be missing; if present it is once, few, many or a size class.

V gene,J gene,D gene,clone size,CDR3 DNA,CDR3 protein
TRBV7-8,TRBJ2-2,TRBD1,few,TGTGCCAGCAGCCCCTTTAACGACAGGGCGATCGGGGAGCTGTTTTTT,CASSPFNDRAIGELFF
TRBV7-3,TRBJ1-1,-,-,TGTGCCAGCAGCCTCAGACAGGTTTCGGCCACTGAAGCTTTCTTT,CASSLRQVSATEAFF
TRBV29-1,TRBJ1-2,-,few,TGCAGCGTTGATAACGACCTCTCCGGCCGTGGCTACACCTTC,CSVDNDLSGRGYTF
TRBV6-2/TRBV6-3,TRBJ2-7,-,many,TGTGCCAGCAGTTACTCGTTTCTTTGGGATACCTCCTACGAGCAGTACTTC,CASSYSFLWDTSYEQYF
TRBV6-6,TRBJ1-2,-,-,TGTGCCAGCAGTTACGAACGGAACTATGGCTACACCTTC,CASSYERNYGYTF
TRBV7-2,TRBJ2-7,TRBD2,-,TGTGCCAGCAGCTTACGGCTAGCGGGGGGCCAGGGAAGATCCTACGAGCAGTACTTC,CASSLRLAGGQGRSYEQYF
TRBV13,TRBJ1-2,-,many,TGTGCCAGCACCCTAGGCGGCGGTAACTATGGCTACACCTTC,CASTLGGGNYGYTF
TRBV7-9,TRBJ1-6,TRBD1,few,TGTGCCAGCAGCTCGACAGGGCGGAATTCACCCCTCCACTTT,CASSSTGRNSPLHF
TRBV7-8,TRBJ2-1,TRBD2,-,TGTGCCAGCAGCTTATCTAGGGGAGGGAACAATGAGCAGTTCTTC,CASSLSRGGNNEQFF
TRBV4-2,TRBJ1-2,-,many,TGTGCCAGCAGCCAAGAGGGAGGCAGGGCGGACTATGGCTACACCTTC,CASSQEGGRADYGYTF
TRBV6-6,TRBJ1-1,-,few,TGTGCCAGCAGTTACAGGGAAGGAGACACTGAAGCTTTCTTT,CASSYREGDTEAFF
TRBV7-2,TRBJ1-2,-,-,TGTGCCAGCATCCCAGAGGCGGTGAACTATGGCTACACCTTC,CASIPEAVNYGYTF
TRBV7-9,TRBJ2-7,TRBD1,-,TGTGCCAGCAGTCCACAGGGGTCCAGCTCCTACGAGCAGTACTTC,CASSPQGSSSYEQYF
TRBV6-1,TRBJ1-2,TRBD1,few,TGTGCCAGCAGTGCCGGACAGGTCACCTATGGCTACACCTTC,CASSAGQVTYGYTF
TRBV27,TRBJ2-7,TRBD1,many,TGTGCCAGCAGTTCGGGACAGGGACACCTAGAGCAGTACTTC,CASSSGQGHLEQYF
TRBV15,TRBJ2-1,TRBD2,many,TGTGCCACCAGCAGGCCTAGCGGGGGGTTGGGTGAGCAGTTCTTC,CATSRPSGGLGEQFF
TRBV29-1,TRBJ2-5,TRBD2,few,TGCAGCGTTGATTTTAGGGGACTAGCGTGGGGGGCCGTGGAGACCCAGTACTTC,CSVDFRGLAWGAVETQYF
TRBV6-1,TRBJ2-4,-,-,TGTGCCAGCAGCGAATGGTCTGGTGGGGTGGTCAAAAACATTCAGTACTTC,CASSEWSGGVVKNIQYF
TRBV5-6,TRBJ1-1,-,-,TGTGCCAGCAGCTGGGAAGGGTTGAACACTGAAGCTTTCTTT,CASSWEGLNTEAFF
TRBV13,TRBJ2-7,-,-,TGTGCCAGCAGTTTACTAGCGACAGGGGAGTCCTACGAGCAGTACTTC,CASSLLATGESYEQYF
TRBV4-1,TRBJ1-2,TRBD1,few,TGCGCCAGCAGTCTCGGACAGGAATATGGCTACACCTTC,CASSLGQEYGYTF
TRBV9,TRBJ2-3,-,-,TGTGCCAGCAGCTCGGACAGACTGACTTGGGATACGCAGTATTTT,CASSSDRLTWDTQYF
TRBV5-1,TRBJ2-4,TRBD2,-,TGCGCCAGCGGCTTGGACGGGGCGGGGGGTAAAAACATTCAGTACTTC,CASGLDGAGGKNIQYF
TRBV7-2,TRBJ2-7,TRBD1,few,TGTGCCAGCAGACCTCAGACAGGGGCCTCCTACAATGAGCAGTACTTC,CASRPQTGASYNEQYF
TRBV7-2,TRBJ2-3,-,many,TGTGCCAGCAGCCAAGCCCACCCCACAGATACGCAGTATTTT,CASSQAHPTDTQYF
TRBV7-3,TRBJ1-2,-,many,TGTGCCAGCAGCTTAACCGGGGGCGCTACCTATGGCTACACCTTC,CASSLTGGATYGYTF
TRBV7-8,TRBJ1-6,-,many,TGTGCCAGCAGCTTAGCGCGACCGGGGAGCTCCTATAATTCACCCCTCCACTTT,CASSLARPGSSYNSPLHF
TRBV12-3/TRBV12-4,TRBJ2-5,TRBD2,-,TGTGCCAGCAGGAGCGGGGGGGGCAATGAGCAGTACTTC,CASRSGGGNEQYF
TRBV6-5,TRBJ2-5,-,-,TGTGCCAGCAGTCGGCAGCCTCAGGATGAGCAGTACTTC,CASSRQPQDEQYF
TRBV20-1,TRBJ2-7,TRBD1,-,TGCAGTGCAACCGACAGGGAGCGGTACGAGCAGTACTTC,CSATDRERYEQYF
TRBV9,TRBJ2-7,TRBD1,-,TGTGCCAGCAGCGCGGGGCCGGGACAGGGAGCCGAGCAGTACTTC,CASSAGPGQGAEQYF
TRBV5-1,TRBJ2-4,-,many,TGCGCCAGCAGCTTGAGAACGGGATCAGGAAACATTCAGTACTTC,CASSLRTGSGNIQYF
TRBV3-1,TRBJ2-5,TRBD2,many,TGTGCCAGTAGCGGGAACGGGAAGACCCAGTACTTC,CASSGNGKTQYF
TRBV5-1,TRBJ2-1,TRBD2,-,TGCGCCAGCAGCTGGTGGGGTTCTAGCGGGGGCCACAATGAGCAGTTCTTC,CASSWWGSSGGHNEQFF
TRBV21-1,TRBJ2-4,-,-,TGTGCCAGCTTAGCCCACCTGCCGGGACACACCGGAGGGACCAAAAACATTCAGTACTTC,CASLAHLPGHTGGTKNIQYF
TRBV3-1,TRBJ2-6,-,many,TGTGCCAGCAGCCAAGTCAGCTCTGGGGCCAACGTCCTGACTTTC,CASSQVSSGANVLTF
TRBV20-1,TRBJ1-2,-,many,TGCAGTGCTAGAGCTTCACCCCCGAAACAGGGTTATGGCTACACCTTC,CSARASPPKQGYGYTF
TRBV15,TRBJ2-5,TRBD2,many,TGTGCCACCAGCAGTTCAGCGGGGATAGAAGAGACCCAGTACTTC,CATSSSAGIEETQYF
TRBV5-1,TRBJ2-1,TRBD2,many,TGCGCCAGCAGCCCCAGGACTAGCGGGGGCCGAAATGAGCAGTTCTTC,CASSPRTSGGRNEQFF
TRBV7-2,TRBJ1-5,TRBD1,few,TGTGCCAGCAGCCCCGGACAGGATTGGAGCCCCCAGCATTTT,CASSPGQDWSPQHF
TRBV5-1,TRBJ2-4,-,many,TGCGCCAGCAGGCCCGACCCAAGCAACATTCAGTACTTC,CASRPDPSNIQYF
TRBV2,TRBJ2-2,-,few,TGTGCCATTCTAGACCCGCAGGTCACCGGGGAGCTGTTTTTT,CAILDPQVTGELFF
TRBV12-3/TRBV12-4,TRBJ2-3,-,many,TGTGCCAGCAGCTGGATGAGAGGGGTTGGCACAGATACGCAGTATTTT,CASSWMRGVGTDTQYF
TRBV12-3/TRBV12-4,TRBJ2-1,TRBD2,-,TGTGCCAGCAGTTTCGCAAGACTAGCGGAGGGGGTTGAGCAGTTCTTC,CASSFARLAEGVEQFF
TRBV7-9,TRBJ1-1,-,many,TGTGCCAGCAGCGCATTCCAGGGAACTGAAGCTTTCTTT,CASSAFQGTEAFF
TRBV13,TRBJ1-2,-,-,TGTGCCAGCAGCTTAGCAGAGCACGGCTACACCTTC,CASSLAEHGYTF